One sample yielded the 12 T cell receptor beta chains listed below, sequenced in a study of T cell responses to AZD1222 COVID-19 vaccine. Produced via immunoSEQ multiplex PCR; TCRdb's table is partial and in-frame only. The sample lists approximately 130,000 clones; about nine tenths were seen once. Sequences were derived from peripheral blood, sampled 28 days after the second AZD1222 dose. These receptors all come from an adult who received the AZD1222 COVID-19 vaccine.

This clone was seen a handful of times. The chain carries TRBV6-5 and TRBJ1-2, with TRBD1 matching 7 bases. CDR3 length: 10 amino acids. Unmatched junction bases numbered 4, after V lost 4 bases and J lost 14 bases. Germline assignment: CDR1 MNHEY and CDR2 SVGAGI. CDR3 DNA: TGTGCCAGCAGTTTGGCAGGGGGGACCTTC. This codes for CASSLAGGTF.

The rearrangement uses TRBV9 and TRBJ2-7, with D perhaps TRBD1 (5 bases). Germline loops: CDR1 SGDLS, CDR2 YYNGEE. V gave up 4 bases and J gave up 4 bases, with 18 bases separating them. CDR3 length: 15 residues. The CDR3 protein is CASSPTGAPFYEQYF. The CDR3, as DNA: TGTGCCAGCAGCCCCACAGGAGCCCCTTTTTACGAGCAGTACTTC. Based on the CDR3 plus reference TRBV9 and TRBJ2-7, the full variable domain is DSGVTQTPKHLITATGQRVTLRCSPRSGDLSVYWYQQSLDQGLQFLIQYYNGEERAKGNILERFSAQQFPDLHSELNLSSLELGDSALYFCASSPTGAPFYEQYFGPGTRLTVT.

The chain links TRBV9 to TRBJ2-7; a weak D match, TRBD1 (5 bases). This CDR3 region has 13 residues. The V and J ends lost 2 bases and 5 bases respectively, with 11 bases between them. CDR1 and CDR2 (germline): SGDLS, YYNGEE. This chain's CDR3 is CASSVTGNHEQYF. The CDR3 DNA sequence: TGTGCCAGCAGCGTTACAGGTAACCACGAGCAGTACTTC.

CDR3 coding DNA: TGTGCCAGCAGCACCCAGGGGGGGAATGGCTACACCTTC. As protein: CASSTQGGNGYTF. The gene calls are TRBV7-3 and TRBJ1-2, with 7 bases lining up with TRBD1. CDR1 and CDR2 (germline): SGHTA, FQGTGA. The CDR3 has 13 amino acids. Losses at the gene ends were 5 bases for V and 6 bases for J; bases not matched to a gene: 6.

The chain has TRBV27 and TRBJ1-4, with D possibly matching TRBD1 (5 bases). V was trimmed by 4 bases and J by 4 bases, leaving 13 bases between them. Germline V gene lookup returns CDR1 MNHEY and CDR2 SMNVEV (reference sequence). This CDR3 region has 15 residues. CDR3 nucleotides: TGTGCCAGCAGTTCTGCTTGGGGCGGTAATGAAAAACTGTTTTTT. Translated: CASSSAWGGNEKLFF. Full variable domain (outside the CDR3, taken from reference TRBV27 and TRBJ1-4): EAQVTQNPRYLITVTGKKLTVTCSQNMNHEYMSWYRQDPGLGLRQIYYSMNVEVTDKGDVPEGYKVSRKEKRNFPLILESPSPNQTSLYFCASSSAWGGNEKLFFGSGTQLSVL.

This sequence joins TRBV11-2 and TRBJ2-1; no clear D gene. The length of the CDR3 is 13 residues. V dropped 2 bases and J dropped 9 bases, with 11 bases sitting between them. CDR1 is SGHAT, CDR2 FQNNGV, per germline. The CDR3 nucleotides read TGTGCCAGCAGCTTAATAGGAGTGGGTGAGCAGTTCTTC. Its protein product is CASSLIGVGEQFF.

The genes are TRBV11-3 and TRBJ1-3, with D possibly TRBD1 on 6 matching bases. CDR1 SGHNT and CDR2 YENEEA come from the germline V gene. Trimming cost V 6 bases and J 0 bases, with 12 bases left between them. The CDR3 loop spans 15 amino acids. CDR3 residues: CASSLDSISGNTIYF. CDR3 DNA sequence: TGTGCCAGCAGTTTGGACAGCATCTCTGGAAACACCATATATTTT.

V gene TRBV7-6 combines with J gene TRBJ2-3, with TRBD2 matching over 14 bases. The germline V gene encodes CDR1 SGHVS and CDR2 FNYEAQ. The CDR3 runs to 16 residues. V lost 4 bases to trimming and J lost 4 bases; unmatched junction nucleotides: 4. In DNA form, the CDR3 reads TGTGCCAGCAGCTCCCGACTAGCGGGAGGGCCAGATACGCAGTATTTT. The encoded protein is CASSSRLAGGPDTQYF.

The chain links TRBV18 to TRBJ2-1; no reliable D call. This CDR3 has 13 amino acids. The germline gives CDR1 KGHSH, CDR2 LQKENI. V lost 3 bases to trimming and J lost 6 bases, with 9 bases between them. Here the CDR3 reads CASSPPVTNEQFF. The CDR3 DNA reads TGTGCCAGCTCACCCCCGGTTACCAATGAGCAGTTCTTC.

CDR3 nucleotides: TGTGCCAGCTCACCAGACAGGGGAAGAAATCAGCCCCAGCATTTT. Amino acids: CASSPDRGRNQPQHF. V usage is TRBV18 and J usage is TRBJ1-5, with TRBD1 identical over 8 bases. The CDR3 contains 15 residues. Germline-derived CDR1 and CDR2 are KGHSH and LQKENI. Unmatched junction bases numbered 4, after V lost 2 bases and J lost 4 bases.

The genes are TRBV19 and TRBJ1-1; D remains ambiguous. The V and J ends lost 3 bases and 4 bases respectively, with 3 bases between them. The CDR3 runs 11 residues. Germline V gene lookup returns CDR1 LNHDA and CDR2 SQIVND (reference sequence). The CDR3 DNA is TGTGCCAGTAGTATGGGCACTGAAGCTTTCTTT. This sequence encodes CASSMGTEAFF.

This clone was observed once. The V gene is TRBV5-1, the J gene TRBJ2-1, with TRBD1 matching over 11 bases. CDR3 length: 18 amino acids. Germline CDR1 and CDR2: SGHRS and YFSETQ. Trimming took 1 base from V and 3 from J; bases not matched to a gene: 9. The CDR3 protein is CASSLNLPGTGGYNEQFF. The CDR3 DNA follows: TGCGCCAGCAGCTTGAACCTGCCGGGGACAGGGGGCTACAATGAGCAGTTCTTC.